The 6 T cell receptor beta chains below come from one sample, sequenced in a study of shared clonotypes between healthy human individuals. Measured with immunoSEQ multiplex PCR; TCRdb has only the in-frame clones, and not every one. The repertoire has around 1,900,000 clones, about 94% of them found once; the top ten carry roughly 1.7%. Positive CCR7 selection of CD45RO-negative cells yielded the naive CD8 cells, and terminally differentiated effector memory CD45RA+ cells were excluded. The sequencing sample was made of naive CD8+ T cells from PBMCs. The receptors here all came from a man aged 18 to 35 in good health. Some clones in this sample may be carry-over from other donors' samples.

The chain couples TRBV7-7 to TRBJ1-3; D gene uncertain. Germline CDR1 reads SSHAT; CDR2 reads FNYEAQ (reference sequence). The CDR3 contains 13 residues. The V and J ends lost 4 bases and 4 bases respectively, with 8 bases between them. CDR3 in amino acids: CASSSIAGNTIYF. The DNA of the CDR3 is TGTGCCAGCAGCTCCATCGCGGGAAACACCATATATTTT.

The V call is TRBV5-5, the J call TRBJ1-5, with D unresolved. In germline, CDR1 is SGHKS, CDR2 YYEKEE (reference sequence). Trimming shortened V by 4 bases and J by 0 bases, and 11 bases separated the two germline ends. CDR3 length: 15 residues. This chain's CDR3 is CASSLAEYSNQPQHF. CDR3 sequence (DNA): TGTGCCAGCAGCCTCGCAGAGTATAGCAATCAGCCCCAGCATTTT.

This chain uses TRBV11-3 with TRBJ2-1, with D hard to call. V was pared by 5 bases and J by 2 bases, with 13 bases between. Looked up from germline, CDR1 is SGHNT and CDR2 is YENEEA. This CDR3 comprises 15 residues. This CDR3 is CASSPEFRTYNEQFF. CDR3 in DNA: TGTGCCAGCAGCCCCGAGTTTCGAACCTACAATGAGCAGTTCTTC.

The chain couples TRBV7-9 to TRBJ1-1, with no clear D. The V end was cut by 5 bases, the J end by 1 base, with 14 bases between. The CDR3 loop spans 15 amino acids. Germline V lookup: CDR1 SEHNR, CDR2 FQNEAQ (reference sequence). CDR3 region: CASSPAKGGNTEAFF. For the CDR3, the DNA is TGTGCCAGCAGCCCTGCTAAAGGTGGGAACACTGAAGCTTTCTTT.

This chain links TRBV27 with TRBJ2-1; the D gene is possibly TRBD1 (6 bases). CDR1 and CDR2 (germline): MNHEY, SMNVEV (reference sequence). The length of the CDR3 is 15 residues. Trimming removed 5 bases from V and 4 bases from J, with 15 bases in between. This CDR3 is CASSTGQIPYNEQFF. As DNA, the CDR3 is TGTGCCAGCAGTACAGGACAGATTCCTTACAATGAGCAGTTCTTC.

V and J are TRBV27 and TRBJ2-5; tentatively, D is TRBD2 (6 bases). The DNA end favors TRBJ2-7, so the J call may be wrong. The CDR3 totals 10 residues. Germline V gene sequence: CDR1 MNHEY, CDR2 SMNVEV (reference sequence). The CDR3 loop is CASGRYEQYF. The CDR3 DNA follows: TGTGCCAGCGGGAGGTACGAGCAGTACTTC.